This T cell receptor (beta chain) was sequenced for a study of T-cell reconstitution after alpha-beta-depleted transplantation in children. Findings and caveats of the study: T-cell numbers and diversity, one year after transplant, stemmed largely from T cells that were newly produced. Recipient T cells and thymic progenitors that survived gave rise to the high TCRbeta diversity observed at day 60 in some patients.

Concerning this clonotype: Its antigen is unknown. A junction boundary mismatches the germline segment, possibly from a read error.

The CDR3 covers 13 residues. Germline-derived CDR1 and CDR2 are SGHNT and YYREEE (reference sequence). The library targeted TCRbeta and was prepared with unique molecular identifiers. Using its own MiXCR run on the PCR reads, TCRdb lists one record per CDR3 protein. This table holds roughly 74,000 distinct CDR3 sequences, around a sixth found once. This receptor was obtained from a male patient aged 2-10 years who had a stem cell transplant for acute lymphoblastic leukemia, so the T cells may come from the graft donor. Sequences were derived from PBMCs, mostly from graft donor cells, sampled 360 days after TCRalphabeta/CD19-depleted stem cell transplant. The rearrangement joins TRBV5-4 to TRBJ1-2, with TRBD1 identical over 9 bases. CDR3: CAISLQGAYGYTF. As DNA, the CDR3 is TGTGCCATCAGCTTACAGGGGGCCTATGGCTACACCTTC.